These 4 T cell receptor beta chains were all obtained from the same sample, sequenced in a study of shared T cell receptors in the human thymus. TCRdb's copy holds only in-frame clones and misses some; the assay was immunoSEQ multiplex PCR. The repertoire includes 630,000 or so clones, about 87% of them detected once, and roughly 0.0089% sits in the top ten. Separately, the same data were catalogued under a study of human thymus T cells.

The specimen sequenced was thymocytes. The source is a boy under two years old with a congenital heart defect.

The table lists this clone with a few counts. The chain carries TRBV10-2 and TRBJ1-3; TRBD1 matches 9 bases. From germline, CDR1 is WSHSY and CDR2 SAAADI. After removal of 7 bases from V and 4 bases from J, the junction contained 8 bases not matched to a gene. This CDR3 has 15 amino acids. This chain's CDR3 is CASTVDRGAGNTIYF. The CDR3 bases are TGCGCCAGCACTGTGGACAGGGGAGCAGGAAACACCATATATTTT.

J is TRBJ2-3 and V is TRBV6-6; 8 positions match TRBD2. CDR1 and CDR2 (germline): MNHNY, SVGAGI (reference sequence). This CDR3 has 13 residues. Trimming took 7 bases from V and 5 from J; bases not matched to a gene: 5. CDR3 protein: CASTNGGGDTQYF. DNA for the CDR3: TGTGCCAGCACCAACGGGGGGGGAGATACGCAGTATTTT.

The rearrangement links TRBV15 to TRBJ2-7; 7 bases match TRBD1. There are 18 residues in the CDR3. Germline CDR1 LNHNV, CDR2 YYDKDF (reference sequence). Trimming at V came to 3 bases and at J to 4 bases, leaving 18 bases not matched to a gene. Written as DNA, the CDR3 is TGTGCCACCAGCAGGGCGAACGAGGGACAGCCGATTATATACGAGCAGTACTTC. Amino acid sequence: CATSRANEGQPIIYEQYF.

This chain uses TRBV4-2 with TRBJ1-1; D ambiguous. Germline CDR1 LGHNA, CDR2 YNFKEQ. V dropped 2 bases and J dropped 5 bases, with 15 bases sitting between them. The CDR3 is 15 amino acids. CDR3 residues: CASSQLGGRRTEAFF. The CDR3 DNA is TGTGCCAGCAGCCAACTCGGAGGAAGAAGGACTGAAGCTTTCTTT.